This entry concerns a single TCR beta chain. This sample was taken from a study of blood T cell repertoires in COVID-19. Study background: The United States, Italy and Spain provided the acute and convalescent COVID-19 samples.

The protocol was immunoSEQ multiplex PCR, while the TCRdb copy is restricted to in-frame clones and leaves out a portion. The sample includes about 220,000 clones, under 90% seen only once; the top ten take roughly 4.6%. The junction had 5 bases not matched to a gene; V was cut back by 3 bases and J by 4 bases. Germline V gene lookup returns CDR1 LGHDT and CDR2 YNNKEL (reference sequence). The CDR3 loop spans 15 amino acids. The chain recombines TRBV3-1 (or the pseudogene TRBV3-2) with TRBJ2-7; 11 bases agree with TRBD1. The sequence derives from a woman aged 60-75 years who had recovered from COVID-19. Sequenced input: peripheral blood. CDR3 DNA sequence: TGTGCCAGCAGCCATCCGGGACAGGGGGATTACGAGCAGTACTTC. This sequence encodes CASSHPGQGDYEQYF.